Below, 21 T cell receptor beta chains from the same sample are listed, as sequenced in a study of blood T cell repertoires in COVID-19. Measured with immunoSEQ multiplex PCR; TCRdb has only the in-frame clones, and not every one. This table holds roughly 140,000 clones, 80% found once. The specimen sequenced was peripheral blood. The receptor set was obtained from a woman aged 45 to 65 with acute or convalescent COVID-19.

The chain is built from TRBV27 and TRBJ2-5; TRBD2 is a possible D gene (6 bases). CDR3 length: 14 amino acids. V shed 6 bases and J shed 7 bases, with 18 bases lying between them. CDR1 and CDR2 (germline): MNHEY, SMNVEV (reference sequence). CDR3 protein: CASSNDGGWGTQYF. CDR3 DNA sequence: TGTGCCAGCAGCAACGATGGGGGGTGGGGGACCCAGTACTTC.

V usage is TRBV7-2 and J usage is TRBJ1-6; 9 bases fit TRBD1. Losses at the gene ends were 5 bases for V and 3 bases for J; bases not matched to a gene: 8. Germline CDR1 SGHTA, CDR2 FQGNSA. CDR3 length equals 17 residues. The CDR3 DNA reads TGTGCCAGCAGCCCGATGGGACAGGGACTCTATAATTCACCCCTCCACTTT. As protein: CASSPMGQGLYNSPLHF.

This chain links TRBV28 with TRBJ1-5; D perhaps matches TRBD1 (5 bases). Germline values: CDR1 MDHEN, CDR2 SYDVKM. V lost 5 bases to trimming and J lost 1 base, with 9 bases between them. The CDR3 length is 14 residues. The DNA for the CDR3 is TGTGCCAGCAGTGCAGGGAGGAGCAATCAGCCCCAGCATTTT. Translated, it gives CASSAGRSNQPQHF.

V gene TRBV28 combines with J gene TRBJ2-5; no definite D call. Germline CDR1 MDHEN, CDR2 SYDVKM. V lost 2 bases and J 2 bases, leaving 12 bases between the germline ends. The CDR3 spans 15 residues. CDR3 DNA sequence: TGTGCCAGCAGTTTACCCACAGCCTTTCAAGAGACCCAGTACTTC. This translates into CASSLPTAFQETQYF.

The rearrangement uses TRBV7-6 and TRBJ2-1; possible D gene TRBD1, 5 bases. The germline V gene encodes CDR1 SGHVS and CDR2 FNYEAQ. The ends were cut back, 1 base at V and 9 bases at J, with 16 bases in the middle. The CDR3 contains 15 residues. The CDR3 DNA reads TGTGCCAGCAGCTTAGTTTCAGGGTTTCAGGGTGAGCAGTTCTTC. Its protein is CASSLVSGFQGEQFF. The whole variable domain, filled in from reference TRBV7-6 and TRBJ2-1, reads GAGVSQSPRYKVTKRGQDVALRCDPISGHVSLYWYRQALGQGPEFLTYFNYEAQQDKSGLPNDRFSAERPEGSISTLTIQRTEQRDSAMYRCASSLVSGFQGEQFFGPGTRLTVL.

The CDR3 here is CASRVTRTDSFYTF. Written as DNA, the CDR3 is TGTGCCAGCAGAGTTACCCGAACCGACAGTTTCTACACCTTC. The chain links TRBV2 to TRBJ1-2, with D perhaps matching TRBD1 (5 bases). CDR3 length equals 14 residues. Trimming left V 6 bases short and J 10 bases short, with 21 bases between. CDR1 SNHLY and CDR2 FYNNEI come from the germline V gene.

This clone was seen a handful of times. This sequence joins TRBV9 and TRBJ1-3, with TRBD1 matching 7 bases. The CDR3 loop spans 18 amino acids. Germline values: CDR1 SGDLS, CDR2 YYNGEE. J lost 2 bases, V lost 4 bases, and 15 bases had no gene match. CDR3 nucleotides: TGTGCCAGCAGCCCCTCTGACGGGGGAAGGGGGCCTGGAAACACCATATATTTT. Amino acids: CASSPSDGGRGPGNTIYF. The full variable domain, in which reference TRBV9 and TRBJ1-3 provide the parts outside the CDR3, is DSGVTQTPKHLITATGQRVTLRCSPRSGDLSVYWYQQSLDQGLQFLIQYYNGEERAKGNILERFSAQQFPDLHSELNLSSLELGDSALYFCASSPSDGGRGPGNTIYFGEGSWLTVV.

This chain uses TRBV30 with TRBJ1-4; no definite D call. Germline CDR1 is GTSNPN and CDR2 is SVGIG (reference sequence). The CDR3 runs 14 residues. V shed 0 bases and J shed 8 bases, with 13 bases lying between them. The CDR3 DNA follows: TGTGCCTGGAGTGTAGGTACGGGTCGAGAAAAACTGTTTTTT. This gives the protein CAWSVGTGREKLFF.

The gene calls are TRBV21-1 and TRBJ2-2; the DNA was not compared with TRBD2, the D call given in the table. TRBV21-1 is annotated as a pseudogene. The CDR3 spans 19 residues. CDR3 nucleotides: TGTGCCAGCAGCAGTCGCGAATGGTCGACTAGCGGGGGGGCCGGGGAGCTGTTTTTT. Protein product: CASSSREWSTSGGAGELFF.

The V and J genes are TRBV28 and TRBJ1-2, with no clear D. The ends were cut back, 8 bases at V and 0 bases at J, with 10 bases in the middle. Per the germline V gene, CDR1 is MDHEN and CDR2 is SYDVKM. CDR3 length: 13 amino acids. The CDR3 loop reads CASRSPSNYGYTF. The CDR3 DNA reads TGTGCCAGCCGTAGCCCCTCTAACTATGGCTACACCTTC.

This clone came up a few times. DNA for the CDR3: TGCGCCAGCAGCTGGGGACTAGCGGGGGCGAACATTCAGTACTTC. Translation gives CASSWGLAGANIQYF. This chain uses TRBV5-1 with TRBJ2-4; TRBD2 aligns across 14 bases. The CDR3 consists of 15 residues. V lost 3 bases to trimming and J lost 7 bases; unmatched junction nucleotides: 3. Looked up from germline, CDR1 is SGHRS and CDR2 is YFSETQ.

The chain joins TRBV5-1 to TRBJ1-6; 7 bases map to TRBD1. CDR3 length: 16 amino acids. Germline V gene data show CDR1 as SGHRS and CDR2 as YFSETQ. V trimming: 3 bases; J trimming: 5 bases; junction bases outside the gene matches: 8. The CDR3 nucleotides read TGCGCCAGCAGCTCAATTCCGGGACAGAATAATTCACCCCTCCACTTT. Translation gives CASSSIPGQNNSPLHF.

The rearrangement links TRBV9 to TRBJ1-2, with 7 bases that match TRBD1. The CDR3 runs 15 residues. Germline loops: CDR1 SGDLS, CDR2 YYNGEE. J lost 3 bases, V lost 2 bases, and 7 bases had no gene match. The CDR3 loop is CASSVDRETHYGYTF. CDR3 DNA sequence: TGTGCCAGCAGCGTTGACAGGGAGACACACTATGGCTACACCTTC. Full variable domain (rest looked up from reference TRBV9 and TRBJ1-2): DSGVTQTPKHLITATGQRVTLRCSPRSGDLSVYWYQQSLDQGLQFLIQYYNGEERAKGNILERFSAQQFPDLHSELNLSSLELGDSALYFCASSVDRETHYGYTFGSGTRLTVV.

The chain uses TRBV6-5 and TRBJ1-2, with D perhaps TRBD1 (5 bases). The CDR3 has 16 amino acids. CDR1 is MNHEY and CDR2 is SVGAGI in the germline V gene. V lost 2 bases to trimming and J lost 6 bases, with 19 bases between them. CDR3 protein: CASSYTPTVLLHGYTF. The CDR3 nucleotides read TGTGCCAGCAGTTACACCCCGACAGTCCTCCTCCATGGCTACACCTTC.

The rearrangement uses TRBV11-2 and TRBJ1-5; tentative D call: TRBD1 (6 bases). V shed 5 bases and J shed 5 bases, with 16 bases lying between them. Germline loops: CDR1 SGHAT, CDR2 FQNNGV. This CDR3 is built from 15 residues. The CDR3 DNA follows: TGTGCCAGCAGCCTGGGGGGGGCTGGGTATCAGCCCCAGCATTTT. Its protein is CASSLGGAGYQPQHF.

The V and J genes are TRBV28 and TRBJ1-2; 7 bases fit TRBD1. Per the germline V gene, CDR1 is MDHEN and CDR2 is SYDVKM. With V trimmed by 5 bases and J by 3 bases, 12 bases remained unmatched. The CDR3 is made up of 16 amino acids. CDR3 in amino acids: CASSVLQGLRDYGYTF. Here the CDR3 DNA reads TGTGCCAGCAGTGTCTTACAGGGGCTTAGGGACTATGGCTACACCTTC.

The chain combines TRBV19 with TRBJ2-2; 12 bases match TRBD2. J was trimmed by 6 bases and V by 4 bases; bases with no gene match: 0. CDR3 length: 14 amino acids. From germline, CDR1 is LNHDA and CDR2 SQIVND (reference sequence). The CDR3 reads CASSTSGGAGELFF. CDR3 DNA sequence: TGTGCCAGTAGTACTAGCGGGGGGGCCGGGGAGCTGTTTTTT.

This chain joins TRBV20-1 and TRBJ2-5; 9 bases are a match to TRBD2. Germline CDR1 DFQATT, CDR2 SNEGSKA (reference sequence). Trimming cost V 3 bases and J 0 bases; bases outside gene matches: 8. This CDR3 spans 16 amino acids. The CDR3 coding sequence is TGCAGTGCTAGTGAGCGGGGGGCTCCGTACCAAGAGACCCAGTACTTC. Translating it yields CSASERGAPYQETQYF.

This clone has just one count. V and J are TRBV19 and TRBJ2-3; perhaps TRBD1 as D (5 bases). Germline V gene sequence: CDR1 LNHDA, CDR2 SQIVND (reference sequence). V lost 5 bases, J lost 2 bases, and 11 bases lay in between. The CDR3 covers 14 residues. The CDR3 protein is CASSSRQPTDTQYF. The DNA of the CDR3 is TGTGCCAGTAGTTCTAGACAGCCCACAGATACGCAGTATTTT.

This rearrangement joins TRBV5-1 to TRBJ1-2; tentatively, D is TRBD1 (5 bases). CDR3 size: 15 residues. The ends were cut back, 1 base at V and 4 bases at J, with 14 bases in the middle. CDR1 is SGHRS, CDR2 YFSETQ, per germline. CDR3 in amino acids: CASSLIRELGYGYTF. The DNA for the CDR3 is TGCGCCAGCAGCTTGATCAGGGAATTGGGCTATGGCTACACCTTC.

The rearrangement uses TRBV2 and TRBJ2-3; 8 bases are a match to TRBD1. V trimming: 6 bases; J trimming: 2 bases; junction bases outside the gene matches: 4. The CDR3 consists of 14 residues. The germline V gene encodes CDR1 SNHLY and CDR2 FYNNEI. The CDR3 nucleotides read TGTGCCAGCAGCAGGGGGCTTGACACAGATACGCAGTATTTT. The encoded protein is CASSRGLDTDTQYF.